Listed below are T cell receptor beta chains from one sample, sequenced in a study of cytomegalovirus exposure and HLA in healthy donors. Some clones are missing from TCRdb's copy, which holds only in-frame ones; the method was immunoSEQ multiplex PCR. The data show 120,000 to 150,000 clones, roughly 80% seen once. The sample consisted of PBMCs. The source is a male donor in good health and CMV-seronegative. Both conserved end residues are part of each CDR3. D genes are given only for firm matches. Rows may omit the clone size; those that give it use once, few, many or a size class.

J gene,D gene,V gene,clone size,CDR3 protein,CDR3 DNA
TRBJ1-1,NA,TRBV4-3,NA,CASSHHHKGPYTEAFF,TGCGCCAGCAGCCACCATCATAAGGGGCCTTACACTGAAGCTTTCTTT
TRBJ1-5,TRBD1,TRBV5-4,NA,CASSTGGRGQPQHF,TGTGCCAGCAGTACAGGGGGACGAGGGCAGCCCCAGCATTTT
TRBJ1-1,NA,TRBV19,NA,CASTGGYTEAFF,TGTGCCAGTACCGGGGGATACACTGAAGCTTTCTTT
TRBJ2-7,NA,TRBV6-1,few,CASSEPQVDEQYF,TGTGCCAGCAGTGAACCCCAGGTGGACGAGCAGTACTTC
TRBJ2-7,TRBD1,TRBV6-5,once,CASSFSGTGDYEQYF,TGTGCCAGCAGTTTTTCCGGGACAGGGGATTACGAGCAGTACTTC
TRBJ2-1,NA,TRBV10-2,NA,CATVPQGFGEQFF,TGCGCCACCGTCCCTCAGGGTTTTGGTGAGCAGTTCTTC
TRBJ1-1,NA,TRBV13,NA,CASSPTPGGAAEAFF,TGTGCCAGCAGCCCTACCCCCGGGGGAGCCGCTGAAGCTTTCTTT
TRBJ2-1,NA,TRBV9,once,CASSVVNNEQFF,TGTGCCAGCAGCGTAGTAAACAATGAGCAGTTCTTC
TRBJ2-7,TRBD2,TRBV13,NA,CASSTPGLAGGRYEQYF,TGTGCCAGCTCCACACCGGGACTAGCGGGCGGGCGCTACGAGCAGTACTTC
TRBJ2-7,NA,TRBV11-2,NA,CASSLAGVVGVGQYF,TGTGCCAGCAGCTTAGCGGGCGTTGTAGGGGTCGGGCAGTACTTC
TRBJ1-4,NA,TRBV6-5,once,CASRKQGRNEKLFF,TGTGCCAGCAGGAAACAGGGTCGGAATGAAAAACTGTTTTTT
TRBJ2-2,NA,TRBV28,NA,CASSANTGELFF,TGTGCCAGTTCAGCGAACACCGGGGAGCTGTTTTTT
TRBJ2-7,TRBD1,TRBV9,once,CASSVARAGGFNEQYF,TGTGCCAGCAGCGTAGCTCGGGCAGGGGGCTTCAACGAGCAGTACTTC
TRBJ2-5,TRBD2,TRBV9,NA,CASSVWGGETQYF,TGTGCCAGCAGCGTATGGGGGGGAGAGACCCAGTACTTC
TRBJ1-1,NA,TRBV29-1,NA,CSVVSAGSEAFF,TGCAGCGTTGTTTCAGCAGGGTCTGAAGCTTTCTTT
TRBJ2-3,NA,TRBV4-2,NA,CASSQDLTAFPDTQYF,TGTGCCAGCAGCCAAGATTTAACTGCTTTTCCAGATACGCAGTATTTT
TRBJ2-7,TRBD2,TRBV28,NA,CASSFGGVEQYF,TGTGCCAGCAGTTTCGGGGGGGTCGAGCAGTACTTC
TRBJ1-1,NA,TRBV29-1,NA,CSVYLKTLNTEAFF,TGCAGCGTTTATCTTAAGACTCTGAACACTGAAGCTTTCTTT
TRBJ2-7,TRBD1,TRBV5-6,NA,CASKSSGSFRDRSYEQYF,TGTGCCAGCAAGTCTTCGGGAAGTTTCCGGGACAGGAGCTACGAGCAGTACTTC
TRBJ2-5,NA,TRBV7-9,NA,CASSPRSPQETQYF,TGTGCCAGCAGCCCTCGGTCGCCTCAAGAGACCCAGTACTTC
TRBJ1-2,NA,TRBV28,NA,CASRRDRSYGYTF,TGTGCCAGCCGGCGGGACCGCAGCTATGGCTACACCTTC
TRBJ2-3,TRBD2,TRBV19,NA,CASSFSTSGDTQYF,TGTGCCAGTAGTTTCTCGACTAGCGGAGATACGCAGTATTTT
TRBJ2-1,NA,TRBV4-1,NA,CASRQTDYNEQFF,TGCGCCAGCAGACAAACAGACTACAATGAGCAGTTCTTC
TRBJ1-3,NA,TRBV27,NA,CASSLLPLASGNTIYF,TGTGCCAGCAGTCTCTTGCCCCTGGCCTCTGGAAACACCATATATTTT
TRBJ1-6,NA,TRBV19,NA,CASTAGGPLHF,TGTGCCAGTACCGCGGGGGGCCCCCTCCACTTT
TRBJ1-6,TRBD1,TRBV6-6,few,CASSYGQGADNSPLHF,TGTGCCAGCAGTTACGGCCAGGGGGCAGATAATTCACCCCTCCACTTT
TRBJ2-7,TRBD1,TRBV5-1,NA,CASRDDRDYEQYF,TGCGCCAGCAGGGACGACAGGGACTACGAGCAGTACTTC
TRBJ1-6,NA,TRBV6-1,once,CATLGQPGSPLHF,TGTGCCACTCTGGGACAACCGGGTTCACCCCTCCACTTT
TRBJ1-1,NA,TRBV6-6,NA,CASSYGAGANTEAFF,TGTGCCAGCAGTTACGGGGCAGGTGCGAACACTGAAGCTTTCTTT
TRBJ1-1,NA,TRBV6-6,NA,CASSYSLGAEAFF,TGTGCCAGCAGTTACTCCTTGGGCGCGGAAGCTTTCTTT
TRBJ2-7,NA,TRBV29-1,NA,CSVEAGAAYEQYF,TGCAGCGTTGAAGCAGGGGCGGCCTACGAGCAGTACTTC
TRBJ2-6,NA,TRBV2,NA,CASSVESGANVLTF,TGTGCCAGCAGTGTAGAGTCTGGGGCCAACGTCCTGACTTTC